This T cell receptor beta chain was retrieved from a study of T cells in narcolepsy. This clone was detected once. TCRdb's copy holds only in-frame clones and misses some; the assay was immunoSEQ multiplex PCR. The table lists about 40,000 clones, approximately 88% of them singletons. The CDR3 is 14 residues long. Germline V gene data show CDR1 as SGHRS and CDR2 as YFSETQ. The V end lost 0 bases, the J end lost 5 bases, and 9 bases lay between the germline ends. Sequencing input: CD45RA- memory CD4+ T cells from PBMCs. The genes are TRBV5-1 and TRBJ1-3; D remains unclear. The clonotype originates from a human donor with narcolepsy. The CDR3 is CASSLGGRRNTIYF. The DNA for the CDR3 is TGCGCCAGCAGCTTGGGTGGCCGTAGAAACACCATATATTTT.